Listed below are T cell receptor beta chains from one sample, sequenced in a study of cytomegalovirus exposure and HLA in healthy donors. Measured with immunoSEQ multiplex PCR; TCRdb has only the in-frame clones, and not every one. The sample shows several thousand clones, 81% of them seen only once. The sequenced sample was PBMCs. These receptors came from a woman between 40 and 55 years old in good health and CMV-seropositive. The CDR3 runs from the conserved cysteine through the conserved F or W. Each record gives: D gene, CDR3 length, V gene, clone size, J gene, CDR3 DNA, CDR3 protein. D genes are given only for firm matches. Clone size is stated in some rows and not others, as once, few, many or a class when expanded.

D: .; length: 13; V: TRBV5-6; size: .; J: TRBJ1-5; DNA: TGTGCCAGCAGCTTGGGCAGGGATCAGCCCCAGCATTTT; CDR3: CASSLGRDQPQHF
D: .; length: 14; V: TRBV29-1; size: .; J: TRBJ2-3; DNA: TGCAGCCCTCTGGAGATAGCTAGCACAGATACGCAGTATTTT; CDR3: CSPLEIASTDTQYF
D: .; length: 13; V: TRBV27; size: .; J: TRBJ2-1; DNA: TGTGCCAGCAGTTTGAGGGAAGGTAGTGAGCAGTTCTTC; CDR3: CASSLREGSEQFF
D: .; length: 13; V: TRBV30; size: .; J: TRBJ1-1; DNA: TGTGCCTGGAGTCCGGACTTGGGCACTGAAGCTTTCTTT; CDR3: CAWSPDLGTEAFF
D: .; length: 14; V: TRBV5-1; size: few; J: TRBJ1-1; DNA: TGCGCCAGCAGCGACGAAACAGGGTCCGCTGAAGCTTTCTTT; CDR3: CASSDETGSAEAFF
D: TRBD1; length: 14; V: TRBV30; size: .; J: TRBJ1-1; DNA: TGTGCCTGGAGTCAAACAGGGGGCATCACTGAAGCTTTCTTT; CDR3: CAWSQTGGITEAFF
D: TRBD2; length: 14; V: TRBV6-5; size: .; J: TRBJ2-7; DNA: TGTGCCAGCAGTTACCCAGCGGGAGGACCCGAGCAGTACTTC; CDR3: CASSYPAGGPEQYF
D: TRBD1; length: 14; V: TRBV30; size: .; J: TRBJ2-4; DNA: TGTGCCTGGAGCGAGGGGACAGGGGAAAACATTCAGTACTTC; CDR3: CAWSEGTGENIQYF
D: TRBD2; length: 17; V: TRBV30; size: .; J: TRBJ2-3; DNA: TGTGCCTGGAGTGTACTTGGGCGGGGGACTAGCACAGATACGCAGTATTTT; CDR3: CAWSVLGRGTSTDTQYF
D: .; length: 12; V: TRBV30; size: once; J: TRBJ2-7; DNA: TGTGCCTGGAGTTCTTGGGGAGGCGAGCAGTACTTC; CDR3: CAWSSWGGEQYF
D: .; length: 15; V: TRBV5-1; size: .; J: TRBJ1-1; DNA: TGCGCCAGCAGCTTCAACGGGGGGAAGAACACTGAAGCTTTCTTT; CDR3: CASSFNGGKNTEAFF
D: .; length: 17; V: TRBV7-9; size: .; J: TRBJ1-2; DNA: TGTGCCAGCAGCTTTTTTCCGCGGACAGTTTCTAACTATGGCTACACCTTC; CDR3: CASSFFPRTVSNYGYTF
D: .; length: 12; V: TRBV2; size: few; J: TRBJ2-5; DNA: TGTGCCAGCACCCCAACAGGGAATACCCAGTACTTC; CDR3: CASTPTGNTQYF
D: TRBD2; length: 14; V: TRBV29-1; size: .; J: TRBJ2-5; DNA: TGCAGCGTTTCTAGCGGGGGGCGTCAAGAGACCCAGTACTTC; CDR3: CSVSSGGRQETQYF
D: .; length: 13; V: TRBV29-1; size: .; J: TRBJ2-6; DNA: TGCAGCTTCCTATTAGAGGGGGCCAACGTCCTGACTTTC; CDR3: CSFLLEGANVLTF
D: TRBD1; length: 15; V: TRBV5-1; size: few; J: TRBJ2-1; DNA: TGCGCCAGCAGCTTGGCCAGGGGGTACTACAATGAGCAGTTCTTC; CDR3: CASSLARGYYNEQFF
D: .; length: 14; V: TRBV15; size: once; J: TRBJ2-6; DNA: TGTGCCACCAGCAGGTCAGCTGGGGCCAACGTCCTGACTTTC; CDR3: CATSRSAGANVLTF
D: .; length: 14; V: TRBV30; size: .; J: TRBJ1-5; DNA: TGTGCCTGGAGTGATCTACAGCTCAATCAGCCCCAGCATTTT; CDR3: CAWSDLQLNQPQHF
D: .; length: 13; V: TRBV30; size: once; J: TRBJ1-5; DNA: TGTGCCTGGAGTGATCAGGGGTACCAGCCCCAGCATTTT; CDR3: CAWSDQGYQPQHF
D: TRBD1; length: 12; V: TRBV30; size: .; J: TRBJ1-1; DNA: TGTGCCTGGGACAGGGGGGACACTGAAGCTTTCTTT; CDR3: CAWDRGDTEAFF
D: .; length: 14; V: TRBV30; size: .; J: TRBJ1-5; DNA: TGTGCCTGGAGCCGGGGATATAGCAATCAGCCCCAGCATTTT; CDR3: CAWSRGYSNQPQHF
D: .; length: 12; V: TRBV29-1; size: .; J: TRBJ2-7; DNA: TGCAGCGTTGAAACGAACGCGAACGAGCAGTACTTC; CDR3: CSVETNANEQYF
D: .; length: 12; V: TRBV6-5; size: .; J: TRBJ2-7; DNA: TGTGCCAGCAGCCCACGGGGTAGCGAGCAGTACTTC; CDR3: CASSPRGSEQYF
D: .; length: 12; V: TRBV14; size: .; J: TRBJ1-1; DNA: TGTGCCAGCAGCCAGAGGTCAGCTGAAGCTTTCTTT; CDR3: CASSQRSAEAFF
D: TRBD1; length: 13; V: TRBV29-1; size: .; J: TRBJ1-1; DNA: TGCAGCGCGGACAGGGGAATGAACACTGAAGCTTTCTTT; CDR3: CSADRGMNTEAFF
D: .; length: 15; V: TRBV5-1; size: .; J: TRBJ1-2; DNA: TGCGCCAGCAGCTTGGAGGGCAGGGAAGCCTATGGCTACACCTTC; CDR3: CASSLEGREAYGYTF
D: .; length: 13; V: TRBV30; size: .; J: TRBJ1-1; DNA: TGTGCCTCTGCAGGGGCCGTGAACACTGAAGCTTTCTTT; CDR3: CASAGAVNTEAFF
D: .; length: 12; V: TRBV29-1; size: .; J: TRBJ2-7; DNA: TGCAGCGTTGAACAGGGGGGCTACGAGCAGTACTTC; CDR3: CSVEQGGYEQYF
D: TRBD1; length: 19; V: TRBV30; size: .; J: TRBJ1-6; DNA: TGTGCCTGGAGTGTAATACTCGTACCGGGACAGGGTCGGACTTCACCCCTCCACTTT; CDR3: CAWSVILVPGQGRTSPLHF
D: .; length: 15; V: TRBV6-5; size: few; J: TRBJ1-1; DNA: TGTGCCAGCAGTTACTCCGCCCAGGTGAACACTGAAGCTTTCTTT; CDR3: CASSYSAQVNTEAFF
D: .; length: 14; V: TRBV5-6; size: once; J: TRBJ1-5; DNA: TGTGCCAGCAGCTCCGGACTGGGCAATCAGCCCCAGCATTTT; CDR3: CASSSGLGNQPQHF
D: .; length: 13; V: TRBV30; size: .; J: TRBJ2-1; DNA: TGTGCCTGGAGTACCGGCTCCTACAATGAGCAGTTCTTC; CDR3: CAWSTGSYNEQFF
D: .; length: 15; V: TRBV6-5; size: .; J: TRBJ2-1; DNA: TGTGCCAGCAGTTACTTTGACAGGCGCGACAATGAGCAGTTCTTC; CDR3: CASSYFDRRDNEQFF
D: .; length: 11; V: TRBV29-1; size: .; J: TRBJ1-1; DNA: TGCAGCGTTGAACCTGACAGAGGAGCTTTCTTT; CDR3: CSVEPDRGAFF
D: TRBD1; length: 12; V: TRBV29-1; size: .; J: TRBJ1-5; DNA: TGCAGCGTACGACAGGGAGATCAGCCCCAGCATTTT; CDR3: CSVRQGDQPQHF
D: .; length: 20; V: TRBV30; size: .; J: TRBJ1-2; DNA: TGTGCCTGGAGTGCCCCGGTAGAGGGTTGGGCAGGCGGCAGCTTATATGGCTACACCTTC; CDR3: CAWSAPVEGWAGGSLYGYTF
D: TRBD1; length: 16; V: TRBV30; size: .; J: TRBJ1-4; DNA: TGTGCCTGGAGTCCCTTTCCGACAGGGGGACGTGAAAAACTGTTTTTT; CDR3: CAWSPFPTGGREKLFF
D: .; length: 13; V: TRBV29-1; size: .; J: TRBJ1-5; DNA: TGCAGCGTTGCACAGGATAGGGATCAGCCCCAGCATTTT; CDR3: CSVAQDRDQPQHF
D: .; length: 12; V: TRBV5-1; size: few; J: TRBJ1-4; DNA: TGCGCCAGCAGACATCCCAATGAAAAACTGTTTTTT; CDR3: CASRHPNEKLFF